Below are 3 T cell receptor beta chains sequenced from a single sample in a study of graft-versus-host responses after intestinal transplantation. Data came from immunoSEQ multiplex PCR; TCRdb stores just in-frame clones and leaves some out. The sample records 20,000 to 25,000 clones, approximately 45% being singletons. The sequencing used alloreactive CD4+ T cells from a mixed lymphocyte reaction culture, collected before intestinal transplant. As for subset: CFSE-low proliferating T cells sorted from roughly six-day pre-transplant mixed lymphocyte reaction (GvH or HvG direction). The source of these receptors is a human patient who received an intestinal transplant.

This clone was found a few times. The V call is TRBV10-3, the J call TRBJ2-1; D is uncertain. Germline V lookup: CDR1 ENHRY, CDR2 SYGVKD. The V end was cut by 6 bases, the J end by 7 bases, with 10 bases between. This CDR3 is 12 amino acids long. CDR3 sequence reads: CAISTTPNEQFF. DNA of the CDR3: TGTGCCATCAGCACAACCCCTAATGAGCAGTTCTTC.

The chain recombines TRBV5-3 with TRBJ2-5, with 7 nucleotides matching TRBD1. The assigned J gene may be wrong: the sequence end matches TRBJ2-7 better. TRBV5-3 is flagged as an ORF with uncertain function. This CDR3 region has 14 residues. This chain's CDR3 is CARSPRQGSYEQYF. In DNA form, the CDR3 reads TGTGCCAGAAGCCCAAGACAGGGTTCCTACGAGCAGTACTTC.

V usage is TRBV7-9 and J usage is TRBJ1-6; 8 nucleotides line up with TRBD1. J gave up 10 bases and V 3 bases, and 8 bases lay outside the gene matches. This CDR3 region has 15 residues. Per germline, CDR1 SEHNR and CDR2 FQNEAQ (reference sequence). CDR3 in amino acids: CASSLGQVPGSPLHF. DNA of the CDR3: TGTGCCAGCAGCTTGGGACAGGTACCCGGCTCACCCCTCCACTTT.